Listed here are 27 T cell receptor beta chains from one sample, sequenced in a study of blood T cell repertoires in COVID-19. Method: immunoSEQ multiplex PCR; TCRdb's copy keeps in-frame clones and lacks some. In the table there are about 260,000 clones, approximately 81% of which are singletons. Material: peripheral blood. The receptors originated from a man aged 60-69 years with acute or convalescent COVID-19.

This chain connects TRBV28 to TRBJ2-5; 9 bases align to TRBD2. Per germline, CDR1 MDHEN and CDR2 SYDVKM. The CDR3 covers 16 residues. V dropped 9 bases and J dropped 3; count of bases not matched to a gene: 14. Written as DNA, the CDR3 is TGTGCCAGTAATGGCGCCCGGGCTAGCGGGAAAGAGACCCAGTACTTC. The encoded protein is CASNGARASGKETQYF. Complete variable domain (other parts from reference TRBV28 and TRBJ2-5): DVKVTQSSRYLVKRTGEKVFLECVQDMDHENMFWYRQDPGLGLRLIYFSYDVKMKEKGDIPEGYSVSREKKERFSLILESASTNQTSMYLCASNGARASGKETQYFGPGTRLLVL.

The CDR3 is CASSPPIRQNTEAFF. CDR3 nucleotide sequence: TGTGCCAGCTCACCACCGATTAGACAGAACACTGAAGCTTTCTTT. The chain joins TRBV18 to TRBJ1-1; D is undetermined. Germline values: CDR1 KGHSH, CDR2 LQKENI. The CDR3 contains 15 residues. The germline V and J ends were trimmed by 0 bases and 1 base, with 9 bases remaining between them.

V and J are TRBV11-3 and TRBJ2-3; a weak D match, TRBD2 (6 bases). Germline V gene lookup returns CDR1 SGHNT and CDR2 YENEEA. The CDR3 has 17 residues. V was shortened by 4 bases and J by 3 bases, with 20 bases between the two germline ends. The CDR3 DNA follows: TGTGCCAGCAGCTCTAGGTTGGGGGGTTTAACAACAGATACGCAGTATTTT. Translated, it gives CASSSRLGGLTTDTQYF.

The J gene is TRBJ1-1, the V gene TRBV11-2, with a tentative D call TRBD1 (5 bases). The CDR3 sequence is 14 residues long. The V end lost 5 bases, the J end lost 1 base, and 11 bases lay between the germline ends. Germline-derived CDR1 and CDR2 are SGHAT and FQNNGV. The CDR3 loop is CASSTRDWNTEAFF. In DNA, the CDR3 is TGTGCCAGCAGCACTCGGGACTGGAACACTGAAGCTTTCTTT.

This clone is a singleton in its sample. The chain recombines TRBV6-5 with TRBJ1-2; D gene uncertain. CDR1 and CDR2 from the germline V gene are MNHEY and SVGAGI. The CDR3 runs to 14 residues. Trimming left V 0 bases short and J 5 bases short, with 10 bases between. The CDR3 protein is CASSYSRGVYGYTF. Written as DNA, the CDR3 is TGTGCCAGCAGTTACTCGCGGGGAGTATATGGCTACACCTTC.

J is TRBJ2-7 and V is TRBV27; D possibly corresponds to TRBD2 (6 bases). V lost 1 base and J 4 bases, leaving 17 bases between the germline ends. Germline loops: CDR1 MNHEY, CDR2 SMNVEV (reference sequence). The CDR3 has 16 amino acids. The CDR3 nucleotides are TGTGCCAGCAGTTTATTGGAGGGGCGCGATCTGTACGAGCAGTACTTC. This encodes CASSLLEGRDLYEQYF.

This clone was found a few times. This chain uses TRBV23-1 with TRBJ1-1; D gene unclear. TRBV23-1 is flagged as an ORF with uncertain function. The length of the CDR3 is 13 residues. Trimming stripped 6 bases from V and 4 bases from J, with 12 bases between. The CDR3: CASSPLPGTEAFF. The CDR3 DNA reads as TGCGCCAGCAGCCCTCTCCCAGGCACTGAAGCTTTCTTT.

The V call is TRBV9, the J call TRBJ2-5; possible D gene TRBD1, 6 bases. V was cut by 4 bases and J by 5 bases, with 24 bases left in between. This CDR3 region has 17 residues. Germline assignment: CDR1 SGDLS and CDR2 YYNGEE. CDR3 bases: TGTGCCAGCAGCCCTCAGTGGGGCTCACAGGGTGATGAGACCCAGTACTTC. It codes for CASSPQWGSQGDETQYF.

Written as DNA, the CDR3 is TGTGCCAGCAGCTCGGGACAGGGTCCCTACGAGCAGTACTTC. Its translation is CASSSGQGPYEQYF. This chain uses TRBV7-3 with TRBJ2-7; 9 positions match TRBD1. The germline gives CDR1 SGHTA, CDR2 FQGTGA. The V and J ends lost 4 bases and 2 bases, in that order; junction bases with no gene match: 3. The length of the CDR3 is 14 residues.

This chain uses TRBV4-2 with TRBJ2-6, with 8 bases matching TRBD1. Germline V gives CDR1 LGHNA, CDR2 YNFKEQ. This CDR3 spans 19 amino acids. Trimming at V came to 6 bases and at J to 0 bases, leaving 13 bases not matched to a gene. CDR3 in amino acids: CASRLYPGTGPSGANVLTF. The CDR3 region has the DNA TGTGCCAGCAGGCTATACCCCGGGACAGGACCCTCTGGGGCCAACGTCCTGACTTTC.

The chain employs TRBV3-1 (or the pseudogene TRBV3-2) and TRBJ2-1, with D maybe TRBD1 (6 bases). The CDR3 runs 14 residues. Per the germline V gene, CDR1 is LGHDT and CDR2 is YNNKEL (reference sequence). V was clipped by 3 bases and J by 4 bases, with 10 bases between them. CDR3 protein: CASSQRGLYNEQFF. CDR3 sequence (DNA): TGTGCCAGCAGCCAGAGGGGGTTATACAATGAGCAGTTCTTC.

The genes are TRBV27 and TRBJ2-1, with TRBD2 identical over 11 bases. The CDR3 sequence is 20 residues long. Germline V CDR1 and CDR2: MNHEY, SMNVEV (reference sequence). The V gene end was trimmed by 6 bases and the J gene end by 4 bases; junction bases not matched to a gene: 20. The chain's CDR3 is CASSAGTSGRYPARYNEQFF. The CDR3 nucleotides read TGTGCCAGCAGCGCCGGGACTAGCGGCCGTTATCCTGCCCGATACAATGAGCAGTTCTTC.

This clone has only a few counts. The chain couples TRBV9 to TRBJ2-7, with D hard to call. Between the trimmed V and J ends, which lost 3 bases and 6 bases, there was a span of 16 bases. This CDR3 has 14 amino acids. The germline V gene encodes CDR1 SGDLS and CDR2 YYNGEE. The chain's CDR3 is CASSASWAVGEQYF. CDR3 nucleotides: TGTGCCAGCAGCGCCTCCTGGGCAGTGGGCGAGCAGTACTTC. Looking up the rest from reference TRBV9 and TRBJ2-7 gives the full variable domain: DSGVTQTPKHLITATGQRVTLRCSPRSGDLSVYWYQQSLDQGLQFLIQYYNGEERAKGNILERFSAQQFPDLHSELNLSSLELGDSALYFCASSASWAVGEQYFGPGTRLTVT.

The chain combines TRBV18 with TRBJ1-2; weak D call: TRBD1 (5 bases). The CDR3 extends over 17 amino acids. Per the germline V gene, CDR1 is KGHSH and CDR2 is LQKENI. Trimming removed 2 bases from V and 1 base from J, with 17 bases in between. CDR3 in DNA: TGTGCCAGCTCACCATCTCGGGGGGACCAACTTAACTATGGCTACACCTTC. This translates into CASSPSRGDQLNYGYTF.

The chain employs TRBV27 and TRBJ2-3, with TRBD1 matching over 7 bases. Trimming at V came to 6 bases and at J to 2 bases, leaving 14 bases not matched to a gene. Germline-derived CDR1 and CDR2 are MNHEY and SMNVEV (reference sequence). The CDR3 consists of 17 residues. The CDR3 protein is CASSPEGAPPYTDTQYF. CDR3 DNA: TGTGCCAGCAGCCCTGAGGGGGCGCCGCCATACACAGATACGCAGTATTTT.

The chain links TRBV7-3 to TRBJ2-1; TRBD2 is a possible D gene (5 bases). Germline CDR1 and CDR2: SGHTA and FQGTGA. The ends were cut back, 0 bases at V and 0 bases at J, with 6 bases in the middle. This CDR3 is built from 15 residues. Here the CDR3 reads CASSLTGSSYNEQFF. The CDR3 nucleotides are TGTGCCAGCAGCTTAACTGGGAGCTCCTACAATGAGCAGTTCTTC.

The rearrangement links TRBV7-3 to TRBJ1-5, with 9 positions matching TRBD1. Germline trimming cut 11 bases from V and 0 bases from J; bases unmatched to any gene: 11. CDR3 length: 16 residues. The V gene's germline CDR1 is SGHTA and CDR2 FQGTGA. As DNA, the CDR3 is TGTGCCCCCCAGGACAGGGGCCTTGGTAGCAATCAGCCCCAGCATTTT. Amino acid sequence: CAPQDRGLGSNQPQHF.

This chain uses TRBV7-8 with TRBJ2-1; TRBD2 is a possible D gene (6 bases). Germline CDR1 SGHVS, CDR2 FQNEAQ. With 5 bases removed from V and 7 bases from J, the gap between germline ends came to 12 bases. The CDR3 contains 13 residues. The CDR3 DNA sequence: TGTGCCAGCAGCCCCTGGGCGGGGAATGAGCAGTTCTTC. This sequence encodes CASSPWAGNEQFF.

As concerns this clone: Different DNA sequences within this sample yield the same CDR3. The V call is TRBV5-1, the J call TRBJ2-1, with D perhaps matching TRBD2 (5 bases). The CDR3 extends over 13 amino acids. CDR1 SGHRS and CDR2 YFSETQ come from the germline V gene. V was pared by 2 bases and J by 5 bases, with 8 bases between. Here the CDR3 DNA reads TGCGCCAGCAGCTTACGGGGAGACAATGAGCAGTTCTTC. This gives the protein CASSLRGDNEQFF.

The chain is built from TRBV29-1 and TRBJ2-7; TRBD2 matches at 9 bases. Germline V gene lookup returns CDR1 SQVTM and CDR2 ANQGSEA. Germline trimming cut 7 bases from V and 4 bases from J; bases unmatched to any gene: 8. The CDR3 runs to 13 residues. CDR3 DNA sequence: TGCAGCGCCAATAGCGGGAGTAGTTACGAGCAGTACTTC. Protein product: CSANSGSSYEQYF.

This chain uses TRBV29-1 with TRBJ2-1; D uncertain. The CDR3 is made up of 11 amino acids. The germline V gene has CDR1 SQVTM and CDR2 ANQGSEA. Trimming shortened V by 3 bases and J by 3 bases, and 3 bases separated the two germline ends. Here the CDR3 reads CSVDYYNEQFF. The CDR3 bases are TGCAGCGTTGATTACTACAATGAGCAGTTCTTC.

The rearrangement links TRBV29-1 to TRBJ1-3; D remains ambiguous. The CDR3 extends over 12 amino acids. Between the trimmed V and J ends, which lost 5 bases and 3 bases, there was a span of 8 bases. Germline loops: CDR1 SQVTM, CDR2 ANQGSEA. The CDR3 is CSVPGGGNTIYF. CDR3 DNA: TGCAGCGTTCCGGGAGGTGGAAACACCATATATTTT.

This clone was seen more than once but under ten times. J is TRBJ2-3 and V is TRBV28; 8 bases agree with TRBD2. Germline V CDR1 and CDR2: MDHEN, SYDVKM. The V segment lost 5 bases and the J segment 2 bases; nucleotides outside the gene matches: 15. The CDR3 extends over 18 amino acids. CDR3 DNA sequence: TGTGCCAGCAGTGCCCGAGTTACTAGCGGAGACTCCACAGATACGCAGTATTTT. This codes for CASSARVTSGDSTDTQYF.

J is TRBJ1-1 and V is TRBV5-4, with D maybe TRBD1 (6 bases). V lost 4 bases and J lost 3, with 22 bases in between. This CDR3 region has 17 residues. The germline gives CDR1 SGHNT, CDR2 YYREEE (reference sequence). CDR3 bases: TGTGCCAGCAGCCCGGGGGGGAGACGGGCAGGGGACACTGAAGCTTTCTTT. Amino acids: CASSPGGRRAGDTEAFF. Drawing the rest from reference TRBV5-4 and TRBJ1-1, the complete variable domain is ETGVTQSPTHLIKTRGQQVTLRCSSQSGHNTVSWYQQALGQGPQFIFQYYREEENGRGNFPPRFSGLQFPNYSSELNVNALELDDSALYLCASSPGGRRAGDTEAFFGQGTRLTVV.

This chain's CDR3 is CASSLSGDRSSYEQYF. In DNA, the CDR3 is TGCGCCAGCAGCCTCTCAGGGGACAGGAGCTCCTACGAGCAGTACTTC. The chain joins TRBV4-1 to TRBJ2-7; 8 bases map to TRBD1. Germline V gene lookup returns CDR1 MGHRA and CDR2 YSYEKL. The V segment lost 4 bases and the J segment 0 bases; nucleotides outside the gene matches: 8. The CDR3 totals 16 residues.

The genes are TRBV11-1 and TRBJ2-7, with D possibly TRBD1 on 5 matching bases. Germline CDR1 and CDR2: SGHAT and FQDESV (reference sequence). The CDR3 is 14 residues long. The V gene lost 2 bases and the J gene lost 0 bases, with 8 bases spanning the gap. This CDR3 reads CASSLSQGSYEQYF. CDR3 nucleotides: TGTGCCAGCAGCTTATCCCAGGGCTCCTACGAGCAGTACTTC.

The V call is TRBV29-1, the J call TRBJ2-5; 15 positions agree with TRBD2. Germline trimming cut 6 bases from V and 4 bases from J; bases unmatched to any gene: 6. This CDR3 has 15 amino acids. Germline values: CDR1 SQVTM, CDR2 ANQGSEA. This chain's CDR3 is CSVLGLAGGGETQYF. In DNA, the CDR3 is TGCAGCGTCCTCGGACTAGCGGGAGGGGGAGAGACCCAGTACTTC.